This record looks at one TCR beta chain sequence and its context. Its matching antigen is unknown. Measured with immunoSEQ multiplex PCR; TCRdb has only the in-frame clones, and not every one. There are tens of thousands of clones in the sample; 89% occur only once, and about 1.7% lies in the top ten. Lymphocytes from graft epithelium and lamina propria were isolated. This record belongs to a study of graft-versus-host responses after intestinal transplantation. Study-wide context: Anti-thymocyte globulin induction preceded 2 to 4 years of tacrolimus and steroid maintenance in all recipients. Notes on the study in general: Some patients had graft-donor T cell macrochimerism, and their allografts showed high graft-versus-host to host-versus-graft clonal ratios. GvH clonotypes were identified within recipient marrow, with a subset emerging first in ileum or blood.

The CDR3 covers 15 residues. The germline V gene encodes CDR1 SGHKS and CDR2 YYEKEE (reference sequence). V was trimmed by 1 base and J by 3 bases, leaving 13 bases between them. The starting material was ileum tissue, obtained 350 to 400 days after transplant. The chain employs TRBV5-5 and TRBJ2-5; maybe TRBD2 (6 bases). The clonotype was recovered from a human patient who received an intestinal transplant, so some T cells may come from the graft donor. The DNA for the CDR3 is TGTGCCAGCAGCTTGAGGCGGGGCGGAGAAGAGACCCAGTACTTC. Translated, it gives CASSLRRGGEETQYF. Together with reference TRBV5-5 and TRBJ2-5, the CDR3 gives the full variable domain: DAGVTQSPTHLIKTRGQQVTLRCSPISGHKSVSWYQQVLGQGPQFIFQYYEKEERGRGNFPDRFSARQFPNYSSELNVNALLLGDSALYLCASSLRRGGEETQYFGPGTRLLVL.